This T cell receptor beta chain emerged from a study of spatial heterogeneity in lung cancer. This clonotype appeared a few times. Its antigen is not identified. The time point here: sample taken at primary tumor resection. Extraction of whole RNA from tumor, nontumor lung or frozen PBMC preceded unsorted sequencing. One entry per CDR3 protein results from TCRdb running MiXCR on the 5' RACE reads. The sample yields about 14,000 distinct CDR3 sequences, 4% to 5% seen once. This CDR3 comprises 17 residues. Germline values: CDR1 SGHRS, CDR2 YFSETQ. V shed 3 bases and J 4 bases; nucleotides not matched to a gene: 14. Study findings and constraints: The number of expanded tumor alpha and beta chains correlated with mutation number.

The receptor's source is a female donor with early-stage non-small cell lung cancer. Sequencing was performed on lung tumor tissue, taken at surgery. The rearrangement uses TRBV5-1 and TRBJ2-3; 7 bases line up with TRBD2. CDR3 coding DNA: TGCGCCAGCAGCTCTAGTTTGCCAGCGGGGAGACCAGATACGCAGTATTTT. Residues: CASSSSLPAGRPDTQYF.